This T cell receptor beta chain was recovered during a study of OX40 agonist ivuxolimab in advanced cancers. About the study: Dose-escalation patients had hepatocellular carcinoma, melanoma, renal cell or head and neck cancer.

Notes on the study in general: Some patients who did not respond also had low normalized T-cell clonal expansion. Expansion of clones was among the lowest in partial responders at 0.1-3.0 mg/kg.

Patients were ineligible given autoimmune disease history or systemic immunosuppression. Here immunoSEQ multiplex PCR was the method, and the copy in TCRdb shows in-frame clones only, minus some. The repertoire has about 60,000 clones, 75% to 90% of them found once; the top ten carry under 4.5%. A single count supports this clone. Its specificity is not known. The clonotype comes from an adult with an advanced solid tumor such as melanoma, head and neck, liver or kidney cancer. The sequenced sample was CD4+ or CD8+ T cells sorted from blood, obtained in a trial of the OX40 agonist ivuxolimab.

In DNA, the CDR3 is TGTGCCAGCAGCTTAAGGGTTTCCGGGGGCACAGATACGCAGTATTTT. The encoded protein is CASSLRVSGGTDTQYF. V gene TRBV7-2 combines with J gene TRBJ2-3; tentatively, D is TRBD2 (5 bases). The CDR3 consists of 16 residues. CDR1 and CDR2 (germline): SGHTA, FQGNSA. Trimming pared 2 bases from V and 1 base from J, leaving 13 bases between. Full variable domain (missing parts from reference TRBV7-2 and TRBJ2-3): GAGVSQSPSNKVTEKGKDVELRCDPISGHTALYWYRQSLGQGLEFLIYFQGNSAPDKSGLPSDRFSAERTGGSVSTLTIQRTQQEDSAVYLCASSLRVSGGTDTQYFGPGTRLTVL.